These 15 T cell receptor beta chains came from one sample sequenced in a study of T-cell memory formation after mild COVID-19 (dated by TCRdb to about 2021). Library preparation was by 5' RACE. The sequencer was an Illumina NovaSeq 6000. The public reads were quality trimmed at Q25 with fastp and then assembled into clones with MiXCR by TCRdb, keeping productive beta chains. Rows merge per CDR3 protein into single entries with the most common DNA and genes. Across this sample there are roughly 450,000 distinct CDR3 sequences, with about a sixth seen only once. In total, the top ten clones hold about a fifth of the sample. The sequenced material came from PBMCs or a T cell subset sorted from them (not recorded which). These receptors were obtained from a man aged 18 to 35 who had mild COVID-19 (a few samples of this study predate the infection). The sample titles of this study are shuffled in the database, so cell type and time point are left out; the donor was told from shared clones.

V gene TRBV7-2 combines with J gene TRBJ2-3, with D possibly TRBD2 on 6 matching bases. Germline loops: CDR1 SGHTA, CDR2 FQGNSA. Trimming pared 8 bases from V and 8 bases from J, leaving 14 bases between. The CDR3 spans 12 residues. CDR3 in amino acids: CASAGGGVTQYF. In DNA, the CDR3 is TGTGCCAGCGCCGGGGGAGGAGTTACGCAGTATTTT.

This clonotype turned up a few times. CDR3: CASSLVQGADGYTF. The CDR3, as DNA: TGTGCCAGCAGCTTAGTCCAGGGGGCGGACGGCTACACCTTC. The rearrangement links TRBV11-3 to TRBJ1-2, with 8 positions matching TRBD1. This CDR3 region has 14 residues. Germline V gene lookup returns CDR1 SGHNT and CDR2 YENEEA. The V segment lost 1 base and the J segment 8 bases; nucleotides outside the gene matches: 6. The full variable domain, with the rest looked up from reference TRBV11-3 and TRBJ1-2, is EAGVVQSPRYKIIEKKQPVAFWCNPISGHNTLYWYLQNLGQGPELLIRYENEEAVDDSQLPKDRFSAERLKGVDSTLKIQPAELGDSAVYLCASSLVQGADGYTFGSGTRLTVV.

The J gene is TRBJ2-3, the V gene TRBV20-1; TRBD2 might be the D (6 bases). Germline V gives CDR1 DFQATT, CDR2 SNEGSKA (reference sequence). Trimming removed 1 base from V and 4 bases from J, with 15 bases in between. This CDR3 comprises 15 residues. The chain's CDR3 is CSARVRGKPPDTQYF. In nucleotides, the CDR3 is TGCAGTGCTAGAGTACGGGGGAAGCCCCCAGATACGCAGTATTTT.

This clonotype has more than one count but fewer than ten. V usage is TRBV6-1 and J usage is TRBJ2-7, with 8 bases that match TRBD2. V lost 0 bases, J lost 2 bases, and 6 bases stayed unmatched. The germline V gene has CDR1 MNHNS and CDR2 SASEGT. The CDR3 has 16 amino acids. The chain's CDR3 is CASSEARGAGPYEQYV. In DNA, the CDR3 is TGTGCCAGCAGTGAAGCGCGGGGGGCCGGCCCCTACGAGCAGTACGTC.

This clonotype was observed once. The V call is TRBV5-6, the J call TRBJ2-4; 8 nucleotides agree with TRBD1. The CDR3 contains 16 residues. Germline values: CDR1 SGHDT, CDR2 YYEEEE. J lost 5 bases, V lost 3 bases, and 10 bases had no gene match. CDR3 loop: CASSSVGRGRQNIQYF. The CDR3 nucleotides are TGTGCCAGCAGCTCTGTTGGCAGGGGGCGCCAAAACATTCAGTACTTC.

Only a few counts were recorded for this clonotype. The chain joins TRBV24-1 to TRBJ1-2; no firm D call. Trimming took off 4 bases at V and 8 bases at J, with 10 bases between the two ends. The CDR3 is 12 residues long. The germline gives CDR1 KGHDR, CDR2 SFDVKD. The CDR3 nucleotides are TGTGCCACCAGTGAGAACAGCTACGGCTACACCTTC. It translates to CATSENSYGYTF.

This clonotype has just a few counts. The chain links TRBV20-1 to TRBJ1-5, with D possibly TRBD1 on 5 matching bases. The germline V gene has CDR1 DFQATT and CDR2 SNEGSKA (reference sequence). The V end lost 0 bases, the J end lost 4 bases, and 10 bases lay between the germline ends. The CDR3 is 14 residues long. The CDR3 is CSARDGRENQPQHF. CDR3 nucleotide sequence: TGCAGTGCTAGAGATGGCAGGGAGAATCAGCCCCAGCATTTT.

This chain joins TRBV11-2 and TRBJ2-7, with D possibly TRBD2 on 6 matching bases. Trimming left V 5 bases short and J 3 bases short, with 14 bases between. The germline V gene encodes CDR1 SGHAT and CDR2 FQNNGV. The CDR3 covers 14 residues. CDR3 sequence (DNA): TGTGCCAGCAGCCGCTTTGGTAGCGGCTACGAGCAGTACTTC. Protein sequence: CASSRFGSGYEQYF.

The J gene is TRBJ1-5, the V gene TRBV7-4, with 10 bases aligning to TRBD1. After removal of 0 bases from V and 5 bases from J, the junction contained 7 bases not matched to a gene. The CDR3 spans 17 residues. CDR1 SGHVT and CDR2 SQSDAQ come from the germline V gene. The CDR3 DNA sequence: TGTGCCAGCAGCTTAGCGCGGGGACAGGGGATACATCAGCCCCAGCATTTT. Its translation is CASSLARGQGIHQPQHF.

This clonotype appeared many times. CDR3 region: CAISQRGAPSYNEQFF. CDR3 bases: TGTGCCATCAGTCAGCGGGGGGCCCCCTCCTACAATGAGCAGTTCTTC. The J gene is TRBJ2-1, the V gene TRBV10-3, with TRBD2 matching 9 bases. Germline CDR1 is ENHRY and CDR2 is SYGVKD. CDR3 length: 16 residues. V lost 5 bases and J lost 0; bases outside the gene matches: 5.

This clonotype has more than one count but fewer than ten. The chain joins TRBV5-5 to TRBJ1-2; D is perhaps TRBD1 (5 bases). CDR3 length: 15 amino acids. Germline-derived CDR1 and CDR2 are SGHKS and YYEKEE (reference sequence). The germline V and J ends were trimmed by 0 bases and 5 bases, with 14 bases remaining between them. CDR3 sequence (DNA): TGTGCCAGCAGCTTGGAGGCAGGGACCTTTTATGGCTACACCTTC. Encoded protein: CASSLEAGTFYGYTF.

This clonotype has only a few counts. The chain couples TRBV6-5 to TRBJ2-5; D is uncertain. CDR3 length equals 11 residues. Trimming removed 6 bases from V and 2 bases from J, with 4 bases in between. Germline V gene lookup returns CDR1 MNHEY and CDR2 SVGAGI. The CDR3 loop is CASRYQETQYF. The DNA of the CDR3 is TGTGCCAGCAGATATCAAGAGACCCAGTACTTC.

The table lists this clonotype with many counts. The chain joins TRBV7-9 to TRBJ2-5; no firm D call. There are 13 residues in the CDR3. Germline lookup yields CDR1 SEHNR and CDR2 FQNEAQ (reference sequence). Trimming left V 3 bases short and J 4 bases short, with 9 bases between. CDR3 residues: CASSLVARETQYF. The CDR3 bases are TGTGCCAGCAGCTTGGTAGCCCGAGAGACCCAGTACTTC.

This clonotype was seen more than once but under ten times. The rearrangement joins TRBV18 to TRBJ2-1, with D possibly TRBD1 on 6 matching bases. Germline loops: CDR1 KGHSH, CDR2 LQKENI. The CDR3 runs 17 residues. V was shortened by 1 base and J by 7 bases, with 20 bases between the two germline ends. CDR3 coding DNA: TGTGCCAGCTCACCACGTTCAGGGGCACTACCGACAAATGAGCAGTTCTTC. This sequence encodes CASSPRSGALPTNEQFF.

This clonotype was seen more than once but under ten times. The chain couples TRBV5-1 to TRBJ1-1; TRBD1 matches 7 bases. CDR1 is SGHRS and CDR2 is YFSETQ in the germline V gene. The CDR3 loop spans 14 amino acids. Trimming removed 9 bases from V and 7 bases from J; junction bases left unmatched: 15. As DNA, the CDR3 is TGCGCCATCTACAGGGGTGAGGGCGGGGTTGAAGCTTTCTTT. It yields the protein CAIYRGEGGVEAFF. Full variable domain (outside the CDR3, taken from reference TRBV5-1 and TRBJ1-1): KAGVTQTPRYLIKTRGQQVTLSCSPISGHRSVSWYQQTPGQGLQFLFEYFSETQRNKGNFPGRFSGRQFSNSRSEMNVSTLELGDSALYLCAIYRGEGGVEAFFGQGTRLTVV.